These 11 T cell receptor beta chains came from one sample sequenced in a study of T-cell reconstitution after alpha-beta-depleted transplantation in children. Unique molecular identifiers featured in how the TCRbeta library was prepared. TCRdb re-derived calls from the PCR reads in MiXCR, one entry per CDR3 protein. The profile shows about 240,000 distinct CDR3 sequences, around 25% of them singletons. Here the sequenced sample was PBMCs, taken before TCRalphabeta/CD19-depleted stem cell transplant. These receptors all come from a girl under 10 years old with Fanconi anemia, due to receive a stem cell transplant.

The table lists this clonotype with many counts. V gene TRBV6-1 combines with J gene TRBJ2-7; 7 bases line up with TRBD2. Germline V gene sequence: CDR1 MNHNS, CDR2 SASEGT. J lost 1 base, V lost 8 bases, and 5 bases had no gene match. This CDR3 has 13 residues. The DNA for the CDR3 is TGTGCCAGCGGTCGACTAGCTTCCTACGAGCAGTACTTC. It encodes CASGRLASYEQYF.

This clonotype occurred many times. The rearrangement uses TRBV28 and TRBJ1-5; D gene unclear. Trimming shortened V by 3 bases and J by 5 bases, and 8 bases separated the two germline ends. The CDR3 length is 13 residues. The germline V gene encodes CDR1 MDHEN and CDR2 SYDVKM. The CDR3 DNA reads as TGTGCCAGCAGTTTGCCGGTTGATCAGCCCCAGCATTTT. It codes for CASSLPVDQPQHF.

The rearrangement links TRBV2 to TRBJ2-1; 9 nucleotides line up with TRBD1. Germline V gene sequence: CDR1 SNHLY, CDR2 FYNNEI. Trimming cost V 8 bases and J 7 bases; bases outside gene matches: 9. The CDR3 length is 14 residues. CDR3 nucleotide sequence: TGTGCCAGCGAATGGGACAGGGATTGGAATGAGCAGTTCTTC. It translates to CASEWDRDWNEQFF.

This clonotype occurred many times. The chain joins TRBV12-3 or TRBV12-4 to TRBJ2-2, with D unresolved. The CDR3 sequence is 13 residues long. Trimming cost V 2 bases and J 5 bases, with 6 bases left between them. CDR3 bases: TGTGCCAGCAGTTTATTACAGACCGGGGAGCTGTTTTTT. It yields the protein CASSLLQTGELFF.

This chain uses TRBV3-1 with TRBJ2-7, with D possibly matching TRBD2 (5 bases). The CDR3 covers 14 residues. The germline V gene has CDR1 LGHDT and CDR2 YNNKEL (reference sequence). Deletions cut 4 bases from V and 3 bases from J, with 13 bases between. For the CDR3, the DNA is TGTGCCAGCAGCCTCGGGGTAACAAGCTACGAGCAGTACTTC. Translation gives CASSLGVTSYEQYF.

The genes are TRBV20-1 and TRBJ2-3; TRBD2 agrees at 8 bases. With 3 bases clipped from V and 6 bases from J, the junction kept 8 bases outside the gene matches. This CDR3 has 14 residues. From germline, CDR1 is DFQATT and CDR2 SNEGSKA (reference sequence). The CDR3 spells CSARKLAGLDTQYF. CDR3 nucleotide sequence: TGCAGTGCTAGGAAGCTAGCGGGCCTCGATACGCAGTATTTT.

In its sample, this clonotype was seen once. A clone one base away is much larger, so this may be a read error. The conserved phenylalanine or tryptophan normally closing the CDR3 is absent here, so this likely arose from a read error. The rearrangement joins TRBV5-1 to TRBJ2-1; 13 positions match TRBD2. V was clipped by 3 bases and J by 9 bases; unmatched bases: 6. CDR3 length: 15 amino acids. Germline V CDR1 and CDR2: SGHRS, YFSETQ. The CDR3 DNA reads TGCGCCAGCAGCTCGAGCGGACTAGCGGGAGTTGAGCAGTTCTCC. Protein sequence: CASSSSGLAGVEQFS.

This chain connects TRBV5-1 to TRBJ2-5, with D hard to call. V was clipped by 4 bases and J by 0 bases, with 10 bases between them. The CDR3 runs to 14 residues. Per the germline V gene, CDR1 is SGHRS and CDR2 is YFSETQ. CDR3 sequence reads: CASSHFTYQETQYF. CDR3 nucleotides: TGCGCCAGCAGCCATTTTACGTACCAAGAGACCCAGTACTTC.

The chain links TRBV11-3 to TRBJ2-1, with 8 bases matching TRBD2. The germline V gene encodes CDR1 SGHNT and CDR2 YENEEA. Trimming at V came to 5 bases and at J to 6 bases, leaving 9 bases not matched to a gene. This CDR3 has 15 amino acids. The CDR3 spells CASSPGLGWGNEQFF. The CDR3 nucleotides are TGTGCCAGCAGCCCGGGACTAGGATGGGGCAATGAGCAGTTCTTC. Drawing the rest from reference TRBV11-3 and TRBJ2-1, the complete variable domain is EAGVVQSPRYKIIEKKQPVAFWCNPISGHNTLYWYLQNLGQGPELLIRYENEEAVDDSQLPKDRFSAERLKGVDSTLKIQPAELGDSAVYLCASSPGLGWGNEQFFGPGTRLTVL.

V gene TRBV5-1 combines with J gene TRBJ2-1; 8 bases are shared with TRBD2. Per germline, CDR1 SGHRS and CDR2 YFSETQ. V lost 1 base, J lost 0 bases, and 15 bases stayed unmatched. The CDR3 has 20 amino acids. Here the CDR3 DNA reads TGCGCCAGCAGCTTGATAGTTCCCCTTCTAGCGGGTAGCTCCTACAATGAGCAGTTCTTC. Its protein product is CASSLIVPLLAGSSYNEQFF.

The chain couples TRBV29-1 to TRBJ2-7; D tentatively reads TRBD1 or TRBD2 (5 bases each). The CDR3 is 14 amino acids. The V gene's germline CDR1 is SQVTM and CDR2 ANQGSEA. Trimming shortened V by 1 base and J by 0 bases, and 10 bases separated the two germline ends. CDR3 residues: CSVEGGPSSYEQYF. Here the CDR3 DNA reads TGCAGCGTTGAAGGGGGACCGAGCTCCTACGAGCAGTACTTC.